Shown below are 2 T cell receptor beta chains from a single sample sequenced in a study of shared clonotypes between healthy human individuals (TCRdb year 2020). The library was produced with the immunoSEQ multiplex PCR assay. TCRdb limited this immuneACCESS table to in-frame rearrangements with V and J called. A share of clones is missing; checked studies link under half to unresolved V genes, and the rest is unexplained. In all, the sample holds more than 850,000 clones, and about 84% of those were seen once. Together, the top ten hold approximately 0.5% of the sample. Material for sequencing was memory CD4+ T cells from PBMCs. The cell subset or site label for this specimen denotes: CD45RA-negative fraction. The source of these receptors is a young man in good health. Some clones in this sample may be carry-over from other donors' samples.

This chain links TRBV18 with TRBJ2-2, with 7 bases aligning to TRBD1. Germline-derived CDR1 and CDR2 are KGHSH and LQKENI. This CDR3 region has 15 residues. The V segment lost 4 bases and the J segment 4 bases; nucleotides outside the gene matches: 6. The CDR3 coding sequence is TGTGCCAGCTCACGCCAAAGGGACAGCACCGGGGAGCTGTTTTTT. Translation gives CASSRQRDSTGELFF.

CDR3 amino acids: CASSLGLAGSQETQYF. The CDR3 nucleotides are TGTGCCAGCAGCTTGGGGTTAGCGGGGTCCCAAGAGACCCAGTACTTC. This chain links TRBV5-4 with TRBJ2-5; 8 bases match TRBD2. Losses at the gene ends were 0 bases for V and 1 base for J; bases not matched to a gene: 5. The germline gives CDR1 SGHNT, CDR2 YYREEE (reference sequence). The CDR3 extends over 16 amino acids.